This record covers a single T cell receptor (beta chain). No antigen is known for it. No quality values exist for individual bases; no much larger clone is one base distant. At the DNA level, this CDR3 is encoded by other sequences in the same sample as well. In the prospective study, participants were 18 to 89 years old, resided in about two dozen geographic areas of the United States, and were enrolled through a virtual design. In the prospective study, cohorts were assigned on the basis of participant-reported clinical history obtained from a screening survey and a study questionnaire. Recovered participants in ImmuneRACE Cohort 3 were defined as having two consecutive negative NP/OP PCR tests, clearance from a healthcare professional, or resolution of symptoms. In the prospective study, mobile phlebotomists collected whole blood, serum and a nasopharyngeal or oropharyngeal swab from each participant. Additional blood draws and questionnaires over an approximately 2-month period could optionally be provided by prospective study participants. Before DNA extraction, blood samples from the prospective study were shipped at room temperature or frozen.

TCRbeta CDR3 regions were amplified from genomic DNA using the immunoSEQ Assay, a bias-controlled multiplex PCR. For the original study's pipeline: Nucleated cell counts per sample were estimated from amplification of reference gene primers within the assay. To quantify the absolute abundance of each unique TCRbeta CDR3 rearrangement, sequence reads were collapsed and filtered. Productive Simpson clonality was computed per sample as the square root of Simpson's diversity index over productive rearrangements. In TCRdb, the immuneACCESS table is reduced to in-frame sequences with V and J assigned. These tables do not hold every clone; where another copy was compared, an unresolved V gene accounts for under half, and the others remain unexplained. V and J calls and clone size are those listed in that table; D and trimming were worked out from the DNA. The sample records approximately 480,000 clones, around 87% of which are singletons. Of the sample, approximately 0.7% is held by the ten largest clones.

V is cut by 2 bases and J by 5 bases, and the space between the germline ends is 7 bases. The CDR3 spans 13 residues, from the cysteine through the phenylalanine. Only CDR3 DNA remains: 39 bases, in frame from the first base. The germline V gene sets CDR1 to MNHEY and CDR2 to SVGAGI. This sample was taken from a study of blood T cell repertoires in COVID-19 (dated by TCRdb to the early 2020s). As for the study more broadly: The collaborator samples originated in the United States, Italy and Spain and spanned the acute and convalescent phases of COVID-19. The prospective study material was composed of cDNA or gDNA derived from T cells, B-cell-depleted T cells, or PBMCs. Subjects who had been exposed to COVID-19, were actively infected with it, or had recovered from it provided the deeply sampled blood TCRbeta repertoires that made up the dataset. A freely available public database, intended as a resource for researchers studying the immune response to SARS-CoV-2, is where the repertoires were released. Sample metadata almost always included a de-identified subject ID, COVID-19 status, age in years and sex. Samples came from the ongoing ImmuneRACE study (first 160 participants) plus 1,254 subjects from 6 global collaborators. Where available, HLA class I and class II types were obtained from metadata supplied by the sample provider rather than from assay-based typing. Broader findings and caveats from the paper: Clinical and demographic metadata were provided uncurated, with the amount varying by source and participant.

This receptor chain uses TRBV6-5 and TRBJ1-5, with no D gene named confidently. The TCR sequence derives from a woman under 30 who had recovered from COVID-19. Sequenced input: PBMCs or T cells enriched from blood (not recorded which). Here is the DNA: TGTGCCAGCAGTTACGATAGAGATCAGCCCCAGCATTTT. Its translation reads: CASSYDRDQPQHF.